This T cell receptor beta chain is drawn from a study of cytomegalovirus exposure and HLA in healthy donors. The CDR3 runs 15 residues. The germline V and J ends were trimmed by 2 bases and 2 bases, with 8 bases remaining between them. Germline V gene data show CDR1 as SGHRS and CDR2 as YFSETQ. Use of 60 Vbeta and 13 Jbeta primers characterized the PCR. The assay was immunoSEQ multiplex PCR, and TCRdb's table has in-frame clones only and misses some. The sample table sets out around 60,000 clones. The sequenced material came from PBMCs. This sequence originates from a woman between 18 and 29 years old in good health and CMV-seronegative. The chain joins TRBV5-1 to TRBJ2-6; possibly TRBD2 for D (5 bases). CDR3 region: CASSFGETGANVLTF. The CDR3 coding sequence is TGCGCCAGCAGCTTCGGGGAAACTGGGGCCAACGTCCTGACTTTC.